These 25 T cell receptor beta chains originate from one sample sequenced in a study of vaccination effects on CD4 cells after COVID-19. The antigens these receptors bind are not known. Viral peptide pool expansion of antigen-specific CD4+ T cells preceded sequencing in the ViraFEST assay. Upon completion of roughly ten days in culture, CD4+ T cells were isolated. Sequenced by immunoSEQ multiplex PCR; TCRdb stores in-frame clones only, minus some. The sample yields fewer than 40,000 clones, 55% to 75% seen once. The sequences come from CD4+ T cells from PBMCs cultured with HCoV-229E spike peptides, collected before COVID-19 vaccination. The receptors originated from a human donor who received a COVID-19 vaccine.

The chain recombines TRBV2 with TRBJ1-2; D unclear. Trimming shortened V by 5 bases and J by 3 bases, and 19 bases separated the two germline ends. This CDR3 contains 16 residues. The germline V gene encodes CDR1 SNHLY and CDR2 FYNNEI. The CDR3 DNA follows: TGTGCCAGCAGTCCCCCGGGCCCCCAAGCCGACTATGGCTACACCTTC. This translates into CASSPPGPQADYGYTF.

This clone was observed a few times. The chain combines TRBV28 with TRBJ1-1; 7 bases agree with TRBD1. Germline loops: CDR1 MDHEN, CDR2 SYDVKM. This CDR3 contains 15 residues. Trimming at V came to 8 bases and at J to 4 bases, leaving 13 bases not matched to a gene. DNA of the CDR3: TGTGCCAGCCCAGGGAGGGGGCGGGAGATCACTGAAGCTTTCTTT. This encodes CASPGRGREITEAFF.

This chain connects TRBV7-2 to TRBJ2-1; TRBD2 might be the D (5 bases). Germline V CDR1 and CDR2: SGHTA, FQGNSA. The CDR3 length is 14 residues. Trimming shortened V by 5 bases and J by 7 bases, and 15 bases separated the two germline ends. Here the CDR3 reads CASSPVGVYNEQFF. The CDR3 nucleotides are TGTGCCAGCAGCCCGGTCGGGGTTTATAATGAGCAGTTCTTC.

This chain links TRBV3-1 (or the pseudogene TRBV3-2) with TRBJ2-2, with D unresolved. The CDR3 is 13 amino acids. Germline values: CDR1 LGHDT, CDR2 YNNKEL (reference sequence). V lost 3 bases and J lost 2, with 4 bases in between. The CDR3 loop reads CASSQTNTGELFF. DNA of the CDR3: TGTGCCAGCAGCCAGACTAACACCGGGGAGCTGTTTTTT.

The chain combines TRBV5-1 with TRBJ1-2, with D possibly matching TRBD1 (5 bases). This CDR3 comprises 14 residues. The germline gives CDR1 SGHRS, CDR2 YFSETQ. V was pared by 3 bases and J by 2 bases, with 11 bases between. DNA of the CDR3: TGCGCCAGCAGCTCGACAGACGGAAACTATGGCTACACCTTC. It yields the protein CASSSTDGNYGYTF.

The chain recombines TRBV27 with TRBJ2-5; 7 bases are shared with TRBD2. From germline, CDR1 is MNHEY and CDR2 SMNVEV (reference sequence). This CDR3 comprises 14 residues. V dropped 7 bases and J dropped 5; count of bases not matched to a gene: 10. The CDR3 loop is CASKRAGEGETQYF. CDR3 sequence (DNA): TGTGCCAGCAAACGGGCGGGAGAGGGGGAGACCCAGTACTTC.

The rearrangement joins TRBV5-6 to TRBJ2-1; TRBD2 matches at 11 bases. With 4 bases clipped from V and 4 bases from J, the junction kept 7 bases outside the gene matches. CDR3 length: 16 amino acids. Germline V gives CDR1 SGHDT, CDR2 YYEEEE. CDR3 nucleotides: TGTGCCAGCAGCCGAACCGGGACTAGCGGTTACAATGAGCAGTTCTTC. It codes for CASSRTGTSGYNEQFF.

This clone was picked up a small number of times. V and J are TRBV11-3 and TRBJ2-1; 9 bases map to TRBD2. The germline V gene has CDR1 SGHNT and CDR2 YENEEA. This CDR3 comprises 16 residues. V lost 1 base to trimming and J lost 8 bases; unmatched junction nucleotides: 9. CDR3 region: CASSLGGSGRIDEQFF. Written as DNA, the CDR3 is TGTGCCAGCAGCTTAGGGGGTAGCGGGAGAATTGATGAGCAGTTCTTC.

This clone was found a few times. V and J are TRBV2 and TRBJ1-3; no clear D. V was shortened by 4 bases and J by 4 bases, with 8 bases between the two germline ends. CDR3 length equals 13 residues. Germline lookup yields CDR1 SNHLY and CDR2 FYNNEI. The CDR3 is CASSGDRGNTIYF. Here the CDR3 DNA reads TGTGCCAGCAGTGGGGATCGGGGAAACACCATATATTTT.

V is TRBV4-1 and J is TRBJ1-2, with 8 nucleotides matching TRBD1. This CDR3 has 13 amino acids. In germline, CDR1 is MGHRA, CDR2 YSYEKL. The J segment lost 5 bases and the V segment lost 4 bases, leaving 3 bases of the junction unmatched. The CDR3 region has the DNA TGCGCCAGCAGCCGAGGGACAGGATATGGCTACACCTTC. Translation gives CASSRGTGYGYTF.

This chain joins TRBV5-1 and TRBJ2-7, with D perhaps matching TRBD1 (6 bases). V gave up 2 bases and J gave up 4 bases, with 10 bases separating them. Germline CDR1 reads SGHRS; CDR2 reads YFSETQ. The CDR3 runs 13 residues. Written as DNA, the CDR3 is TGCGCCAGCAGCTTCGGACAGCAGTACGAGCAGTACTTC. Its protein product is CASSFGQQYEQYF.

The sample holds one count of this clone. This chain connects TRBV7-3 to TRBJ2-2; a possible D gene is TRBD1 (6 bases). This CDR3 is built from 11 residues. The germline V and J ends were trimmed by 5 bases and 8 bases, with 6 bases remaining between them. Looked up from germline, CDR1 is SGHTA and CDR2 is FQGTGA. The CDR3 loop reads CASSRGGELFF. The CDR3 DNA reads TGTGCCAGCAGCAGGGGGGGGGAGCTGTTTTTT.

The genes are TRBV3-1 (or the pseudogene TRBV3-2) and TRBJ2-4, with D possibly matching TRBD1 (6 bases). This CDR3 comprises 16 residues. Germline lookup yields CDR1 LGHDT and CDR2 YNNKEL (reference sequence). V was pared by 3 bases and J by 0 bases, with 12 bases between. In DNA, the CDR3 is TGTGCCAGCAGCCAGGGGGCCGGTCTAGCCAAAAACATTCAGTACTTC. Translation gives CASSQGAGLAKNIQYF.

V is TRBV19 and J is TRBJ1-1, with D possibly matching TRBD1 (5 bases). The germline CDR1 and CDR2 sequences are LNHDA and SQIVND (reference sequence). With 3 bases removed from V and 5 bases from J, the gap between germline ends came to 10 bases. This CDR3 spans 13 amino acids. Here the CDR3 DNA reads TGTGCCAGTAGTATCCAGGGAAAAACTGAAGCTTTCTTT. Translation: CASSIQGKTEAFF. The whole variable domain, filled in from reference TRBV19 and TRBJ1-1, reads DGGITQSPKYLFRKEGQNVTLSCEQNLNHDAMYWYRQDPGQGLRLIYYSQIVNDFQKGDIAEGYSVSREKKESFPLTVTSAQKNPTAFYLCASSIQGKTEAFFGQGTRLTVV.

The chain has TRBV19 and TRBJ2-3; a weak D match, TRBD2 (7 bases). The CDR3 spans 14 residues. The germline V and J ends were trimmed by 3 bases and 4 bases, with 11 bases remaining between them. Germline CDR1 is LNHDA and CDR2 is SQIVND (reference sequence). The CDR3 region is CASSMAGASDTQYF. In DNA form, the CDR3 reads TGTGCCAGTAGTATGGCGGGGGCATCAGATACGCAGTATTTT.

The CDR3 loop is CASSSLVELPKYEQYF. In nucleotides, the CDR3 is TGTGCCAGCAGCAGCCTGGTGGAGCTGCCCAAATACGAGCAGTACTTC. The genes are TRBV5-6 and TRBJ2-7; D gene uncertain. The CDR3 covers 16 residues. The V and J ends lost 4 bases and 4 bases respectively, with 21 bases between them. Germline V CDR1 and CDR2: SGHDT, YYEEEE. Filled out from reference TRBV5-6 and TRBJ2-7, the complete variable domain reads DAGVTQSPTHLIKTRGQQVTLRCSPKSGHDTVSWYQQALGQGPQFIFQYYEEEERQRGNFPDRFSGHQFPNYSSELNVNALLLGDSALYLCASSSLVELPKYEQYFGPGTRLTVT.

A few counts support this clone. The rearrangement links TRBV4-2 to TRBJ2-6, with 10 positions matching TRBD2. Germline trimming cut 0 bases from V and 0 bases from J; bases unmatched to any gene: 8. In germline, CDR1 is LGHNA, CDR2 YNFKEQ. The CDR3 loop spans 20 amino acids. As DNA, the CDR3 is TGTGCCAGCAGCCAAGATCGTCTAGCGGGAGTTTCCTCTGGGGCCAACGTCCTGACTTTC. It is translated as CASSQDRLAGVSSGANVLTF.

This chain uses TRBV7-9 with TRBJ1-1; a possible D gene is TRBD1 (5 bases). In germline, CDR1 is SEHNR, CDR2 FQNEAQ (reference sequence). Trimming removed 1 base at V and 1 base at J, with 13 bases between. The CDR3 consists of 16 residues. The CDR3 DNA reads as TGTGCCAGCAGCTTAGGGGGGGGAGCAAAGAACACTGAAGCTTTCTTT. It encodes CASSLGGGAKNTEAFF.

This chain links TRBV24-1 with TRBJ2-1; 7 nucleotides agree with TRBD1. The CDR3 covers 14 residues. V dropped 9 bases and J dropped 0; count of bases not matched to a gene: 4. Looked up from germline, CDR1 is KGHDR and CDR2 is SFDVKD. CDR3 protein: CATGRDSSYNEQFF. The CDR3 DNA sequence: TGTGCCACCGGCCGGGACAGCTCCTACAATGAGCAGTTCTTC.

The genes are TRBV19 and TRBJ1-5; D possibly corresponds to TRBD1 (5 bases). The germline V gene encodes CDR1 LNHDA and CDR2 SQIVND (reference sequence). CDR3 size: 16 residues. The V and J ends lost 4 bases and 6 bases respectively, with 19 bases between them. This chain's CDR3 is CASSTWGDRASQPQHF. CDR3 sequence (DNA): TGTGCCAGTAGTACGTGGGGAGACAGAGCTAGTCAGCCCCAGCATTTT.

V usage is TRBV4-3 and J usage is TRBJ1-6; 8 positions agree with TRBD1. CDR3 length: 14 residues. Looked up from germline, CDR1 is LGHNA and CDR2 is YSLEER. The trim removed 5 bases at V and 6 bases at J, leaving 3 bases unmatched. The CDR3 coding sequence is TGCGCCAGCAGCATAGACAGGGGTAATTCACCCCTCCACTTT. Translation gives CASSIDRGNSPLHF.

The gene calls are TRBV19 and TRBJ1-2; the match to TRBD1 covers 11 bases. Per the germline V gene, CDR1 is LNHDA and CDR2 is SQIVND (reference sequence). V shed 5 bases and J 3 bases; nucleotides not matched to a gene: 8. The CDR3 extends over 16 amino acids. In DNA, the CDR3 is TGTGCCAGTAGTCAGGACAGGGGGCGCGGTCACTATGGCTACACCTTC. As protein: CASSQDRGRGHYGYTF.

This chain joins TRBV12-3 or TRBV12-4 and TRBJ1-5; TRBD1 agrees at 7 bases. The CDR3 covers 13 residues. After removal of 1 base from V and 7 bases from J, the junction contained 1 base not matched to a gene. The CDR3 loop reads CASSLDRGQPQHF. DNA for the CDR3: TGTGCCAGCAGTTTAGACAGGGGCCAGCCCCAGCATTTT.

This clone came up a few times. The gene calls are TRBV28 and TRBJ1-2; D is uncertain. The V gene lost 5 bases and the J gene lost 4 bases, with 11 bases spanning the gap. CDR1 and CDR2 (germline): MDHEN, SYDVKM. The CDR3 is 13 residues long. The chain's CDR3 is CASSLTSLYGYTF. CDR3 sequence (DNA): TGTGCCAGCAGTCTTACCAGCCTCTATGGCTACACCTTC.

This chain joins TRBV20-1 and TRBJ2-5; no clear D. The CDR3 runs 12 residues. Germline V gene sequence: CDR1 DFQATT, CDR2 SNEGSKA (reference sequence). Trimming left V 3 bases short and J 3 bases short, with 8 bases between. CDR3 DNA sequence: TGCAGTGCTAGTGGAAGTAAAGAGACCCAGTACTTC. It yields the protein CSASGSKETQYF.